This TCR beta chain was recorded in a study of blood T cells in healthy people across ages. Study results and limitations: Across samples, TCR beta diversity tracked strongly with naive T cell percentage.

As concerns this clonotype: No antigen is known for it.

For the second PCR, which ran for about 7 to 11 cycles, a sample-barcoded 5' primer and a J-beta primer mix were used. TCRdb ran MiXCR on the 5' RACE reads and lists one entry per CDR3 protein. Among fewer than 1,000,000 distinct CDR3 sequences listed, around 50% were seen once. From germline, CDR1 is MGHDK and CDR2 SYGVNS. The CDR3 covers 14 residues. V lost 6 bases and J lost 6; bases outside the gene matches: 3. The chain employs TRBV25-1 and TRBJ1-6, with 9 bases matching TRBD1. This TCR came from a man of 80 years or more in good health. The sample consisted of blood. In DNA, the CDR3 is TGTGCCAGCAGGCAGGACAGGGGTAATTCACCCCTCCACTTT. This codes for CASRQDRGNSPLHF.